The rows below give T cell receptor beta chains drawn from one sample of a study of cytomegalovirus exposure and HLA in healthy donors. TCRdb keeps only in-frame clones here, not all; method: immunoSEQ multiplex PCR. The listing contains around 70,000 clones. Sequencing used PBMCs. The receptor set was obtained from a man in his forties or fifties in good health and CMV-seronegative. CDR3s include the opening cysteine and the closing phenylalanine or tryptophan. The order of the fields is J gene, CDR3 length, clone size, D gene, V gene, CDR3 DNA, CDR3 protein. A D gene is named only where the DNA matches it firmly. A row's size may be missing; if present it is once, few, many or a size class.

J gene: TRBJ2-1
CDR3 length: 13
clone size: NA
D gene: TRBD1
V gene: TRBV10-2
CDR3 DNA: TGCGCCAGCAGTGAGTGGGGACAGGGTGAGCAGTTCTTC
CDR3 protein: CASSEWGQGEQFF

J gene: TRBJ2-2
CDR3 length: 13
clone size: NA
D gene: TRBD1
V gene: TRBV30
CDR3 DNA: TGTGCCTGGGACAGGGCGGACACCGGGGAGCTGTTTTTT
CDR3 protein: CAWDRADTGELFF

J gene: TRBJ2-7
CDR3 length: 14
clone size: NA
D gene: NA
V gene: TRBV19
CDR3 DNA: TGTGCCAGTAGTGCTCTCCGGAGGCCAGATGAGCAGTACTTC
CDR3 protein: CASSALRRPDEQYF

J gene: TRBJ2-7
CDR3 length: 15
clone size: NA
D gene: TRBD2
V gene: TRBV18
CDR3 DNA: TGTGCCAGCTCACCGGGACTAGCGGGAGCCATCGAGCAGTACTTC
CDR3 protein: CASSPGLAGAIEQYF

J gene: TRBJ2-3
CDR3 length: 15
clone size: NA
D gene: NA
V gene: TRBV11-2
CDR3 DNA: TGTGCCAGCAGCTTAAAAGCGTTTAGCACAGATACGCAGTATTTT
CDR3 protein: CASSLKAFSTDTQYF

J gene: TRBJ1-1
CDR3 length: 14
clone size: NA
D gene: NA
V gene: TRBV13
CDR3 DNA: TGTGCCAGCAGTCAACAGGGAAGGGGAACTGAAGCTTTCTTT
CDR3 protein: CASSQQGRGTEAFF

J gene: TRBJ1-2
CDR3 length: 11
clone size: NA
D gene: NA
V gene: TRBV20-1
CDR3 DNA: TGCAGTTTTGGTGTCGGGGTAGGCTACACCTTC
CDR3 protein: CSFGVGVGYTF

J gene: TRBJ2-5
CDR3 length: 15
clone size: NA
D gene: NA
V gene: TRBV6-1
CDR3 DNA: TGTGCCAGCACAGGAACTAGCTTATTACAAGAGACCCAGTACTTC
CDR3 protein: CASTGTSLLQETQYF

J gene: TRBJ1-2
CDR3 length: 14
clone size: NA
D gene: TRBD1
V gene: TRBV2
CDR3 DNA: TGTGCCAGCAGGCCGGGACAGACAAACTATGGCTACACCTTC
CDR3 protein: CASRPGQTNYGYTF

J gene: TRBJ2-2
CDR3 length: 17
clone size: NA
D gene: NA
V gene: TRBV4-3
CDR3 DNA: TGCGCCAGCAGCCAAGTAATGGTCCAGGGGAACACCGGGGAGCTGTTTTTT
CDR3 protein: CASSQVMVQGNTGELFF

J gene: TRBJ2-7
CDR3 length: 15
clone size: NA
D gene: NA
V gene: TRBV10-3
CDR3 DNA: TGTGCCATCAGTGGAACAACCTTTGGGACTGGCGAGCAGTACTTC
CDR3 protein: CAISGTTFGTGEQYF

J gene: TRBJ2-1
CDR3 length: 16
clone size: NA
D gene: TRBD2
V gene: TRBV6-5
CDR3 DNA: TGTGCCAGCAGTTACTCGACACGGGGGGGCCGCAATGAGCAGTTCTTC
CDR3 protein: CASSYSTRGGRNEQFF

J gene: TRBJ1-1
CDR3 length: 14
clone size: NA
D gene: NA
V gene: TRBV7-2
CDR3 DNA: TGTGCCAGCAGCCCCGACAGCTTGAACACTGAAGCTTTCTTT
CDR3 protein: CASSPDSLNTEAFF

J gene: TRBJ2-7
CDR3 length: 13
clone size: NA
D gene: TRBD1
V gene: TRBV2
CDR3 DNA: TGTGCCAGCAGTGACGGGACAGGGGGAGAGCAGTACTTC
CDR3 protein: CASSDGTGGEQYF

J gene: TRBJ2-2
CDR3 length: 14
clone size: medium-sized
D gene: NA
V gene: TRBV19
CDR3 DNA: TGTGCCAGTAGTATAGCCATGAACACCGGGGAGCTGTTTTTT
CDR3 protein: CASSIAMNTGELFF

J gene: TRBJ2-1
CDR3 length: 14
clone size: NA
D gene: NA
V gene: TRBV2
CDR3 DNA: TGTGCCAGCACTTTGATCGGCTCCTACAATGAGCAGTTCTTC
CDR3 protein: CASTLIGSYNEQFF

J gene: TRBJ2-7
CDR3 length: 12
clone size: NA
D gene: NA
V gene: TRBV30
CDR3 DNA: TGTGCCTGGTCTGAGTGGTCGGGCGAGCAGTACTTC
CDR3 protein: CAWSEWSGEQYF

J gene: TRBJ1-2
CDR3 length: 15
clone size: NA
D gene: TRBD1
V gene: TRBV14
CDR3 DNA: TGTGCCAGCAGCCGAGACTTACAGGGGGTAATTGGCTACACCTTC
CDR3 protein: CASSRDLQGVIGYTF

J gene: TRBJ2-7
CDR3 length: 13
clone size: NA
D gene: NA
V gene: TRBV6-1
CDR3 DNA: TGTGCCAGCAGTGAAAAGGAAAGCGACGAGCAGTACTTC
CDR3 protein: CASSEKESDEQYF

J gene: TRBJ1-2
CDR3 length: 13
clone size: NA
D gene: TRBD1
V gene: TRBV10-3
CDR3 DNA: TGTGCCACAAACCCCGCAGGGGGTGATGGCTACACCTTC
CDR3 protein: CATNPAGGDGYTF

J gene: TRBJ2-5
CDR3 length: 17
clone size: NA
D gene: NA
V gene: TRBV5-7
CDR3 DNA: TGTGCCAGCAGCTTGGGGCTGACAGGGTGGGGGGAAGAGACCCAGTACTTC
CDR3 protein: CASSLGLTGWGEETQYF

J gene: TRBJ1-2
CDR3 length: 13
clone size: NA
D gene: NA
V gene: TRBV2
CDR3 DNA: TGTGCCAGCAAACAGGGAGGGATGTATGGCTACACCTTC
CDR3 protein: CASKQGGMYGYTF

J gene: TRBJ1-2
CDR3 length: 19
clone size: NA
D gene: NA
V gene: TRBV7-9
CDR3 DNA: TGTGCCAGCAGCTTAGCGGTCTCGTCAAGTCCTACTAATAACTATGGCTACACCTTC
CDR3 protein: CASSLAVSSSPTNNYGYTF

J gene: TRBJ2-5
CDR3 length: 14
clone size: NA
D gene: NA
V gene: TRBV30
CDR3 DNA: TGTGCCCGCGGACGCTGGGGAGGAGGAGAGACCCAGTACTTC
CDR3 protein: CARGRWGGGETQYF

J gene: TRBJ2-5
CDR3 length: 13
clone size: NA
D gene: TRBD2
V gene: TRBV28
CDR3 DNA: TGTGCCAGCAGCGGTAGCGGGCAAGAGACCCAGTACTTC
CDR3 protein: CASSGSGQETQYF

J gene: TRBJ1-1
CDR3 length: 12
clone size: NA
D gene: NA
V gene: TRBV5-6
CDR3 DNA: TGTGCCAGTGGGCGGGTGAGAACTGAAGCTTTCTTT
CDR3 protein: CASGRVRTEAFF

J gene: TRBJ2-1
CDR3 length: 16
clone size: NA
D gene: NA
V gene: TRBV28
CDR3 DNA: TGTGCCAGCAGGCGACCAGGGTCCGGTGGATACAATGAGCAGTTCTTC
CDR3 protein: CASRRPGSGGYNEQFF

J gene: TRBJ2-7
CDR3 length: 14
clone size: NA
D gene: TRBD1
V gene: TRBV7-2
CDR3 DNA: TGTGCCAGCAGCTTAGCAGGGGGCGCCTACGAGCAGTACTTC
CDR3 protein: CASSLAGGAYEQYF

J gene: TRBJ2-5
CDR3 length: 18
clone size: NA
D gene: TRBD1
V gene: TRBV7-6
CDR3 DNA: TGTGCCAGCAGCTCCTCTCAGGGGGTTAATTTTGTCCGGGAGACCCAGTACTTC
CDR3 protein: CASSSSQGVNFVRETQYF

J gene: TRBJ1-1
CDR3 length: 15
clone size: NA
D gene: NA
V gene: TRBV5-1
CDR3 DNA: TGCGCCAGCAGCTCAAGCGGGACGGGTAACACTGAAGCTTTCTTT
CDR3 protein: CASSSSGTGNTEAFF

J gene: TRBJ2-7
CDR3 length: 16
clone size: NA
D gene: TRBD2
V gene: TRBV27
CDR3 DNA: TGTGCCAGCAGTTCCGGGACTAGCGGGAGGATAGACGAGCAGTACTTC
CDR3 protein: CASSSGTSGRIDEQYF

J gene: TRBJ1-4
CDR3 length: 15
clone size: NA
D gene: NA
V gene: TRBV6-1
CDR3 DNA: TGTGCCAGCACCTACGGGATAGGTATCAGTGAAAAACTGTTTTTT
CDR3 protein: CASTYGIGISEKLFF